This T cell receptor beta chain derives from a study of shared clonotypes between healthy human individuals (dated by TCRdb to about 2020). The study in broad terms: The cohort included three men and two women between 18 and 49 years of age. For each donor, CD4 naive and CD4 memory were each given three plates, CD8 naive was given two plates, and CD8 memory was given one plate. Blood TCR repertoires of five healthy adults were deeply sequenced to estimate repertoire size and the extent of clonotype sharing between individuals. To increase sequencing depth and limit assay-specific biases, different laboratories used diverse techniques to prepare libraries and sequence TCR repertoires. Between about 0.8 and 9 billion PBMCs per donor were obtained by leukapheresis.

CD8 naive samples consisted of CD45RO-negative cells that were positively selected for CCR7, yielding a CD45RA+CCR7+ population without TemRA cells. The donors were healthy, HIV-negative adults with no recently reported acute infections or vaccinations. All donors were Caucasian adults living in Nashville, Tennessee, USA. Blood was collected by leukapheresis, and PBMCs were isolated by Ficoll-Histopaque density gradient centrifugation and then cryopreserved in liquid nitrogen vapor phase. Analytical flow cytometry was used to check the purity and quantity of each magnetically sorted T cell population. Genomic DNA was isolated from each sorted fraction and quantified by UV absorbance on a Nanodrop 2000c. Study-wide findings and limitations: Pairwise subsampling indicated that sequencing depth was expected to affect the degree of clonotype sharing among donors. The small number of donors limited the genetic and exposure-history diversity represented. Across four donors, roughly 5.4% of naive CD4, roughly 3.8% of naive CD8, about 2.3% of memory CD4, and 0.4% to 0.45% of memory CD8 clonotypes were shared. Incomplete sequencing was indicated by rarefaction of sorted-subset datasets, despite the large sequencing depth. Sampling was limited to blood, and TCR repertoires in tissue likely differ from TCR repertoires in blood. Higher generation probabilities were observed for clonotypes shared by all four sorted-subset donors than for non-shared clonotypes. Naive subsets generally had larger estimated clonotype richness than memory subsets did.

CDR1 is given as MGHRA and CDR2 as YSYEKL, both from the germline V gene. The CDR3 goes from the cysteine to the phenylalanine over 13 residues. The retained sequence is limited to the CDR3, 39 bases, with the frame set at the first base. V is cut by 1 base and J by 1 base, and the space between the germline ends is 5 bases. Using the deep immunoSEQ assay, multiplex PCR amplified TCR CDR3 regions from genomic DNA. For each cell subset, the extracted genomic DNA was distributed evenly across all wells of several immunoSEQ 96-well plates, and each plate served as one replicate. For sorted subsets, roughly 200 ng of genomic DNA, equivalent to 25,000 to 35,000 T cell genomes, went into each replicate PCR. The purified libraries were quantified using a Qubit 3.0 fluorometer, sized with a Bioanalyzer 2100, and then quantified again using the KAPA Library Quantification kit. Every immunoSEQ 96-well plate was sequenced on a dedicated single-read 150-cycle Illumina NextSeq 550 flow cell. For the original study's pipeline: Because the immunoSEQ output included only junctional sequences and no quality scores, the filtering could not be the same as the filtering used for full-length reads. Sequences were annotated with PyIR, a Python wrapper for IgBLAST v1.9, and V/J genes and CDR3 were assigned using IMGT germline references. Reads were filtered out if the reads had weak V/J assignments (E-value above 1e-6), no CDR3, stop codons, out-of-frame junctions, or ambiguous translated residues. V3J clonotypes were defined as sequences sharing an identical inferred V gene, J gene, and CDR3 amino acid sequence. Percentage overlap between repertoires was computed as shared unique clonotypes divided by the size of the smaller repertoire. Three approaches were used to assess repertoire richness: RTK rarefaction, the Chao1 estimator, and Recon v2.1 estimates of unobserved clonotypes. Generation probabilities were computed with OLGA for all TCRbeta clonotypes obtained by the gDNA method from several donors. The source is immuneACCESS, and TCRdb retained only in-frame sequences with V and J called. Part of the clones is not carried over; for the studies checked, unresolved V genes explain less than half of this, and the remainder is unexplained. Clone size and the V and J calls come from that table; the DNA yielded D and trimming. In all, the sample holds more than 2 million clones, and over 85% of those were seen once. About 1.7% of the sample comes from the top ten.

This clone was recorded only once. Its antigen is currently not known. Base qualities were left out, and no much larger clone turns up one base away. The same CDR3 can be traced to other DNA sequences in this sample. This TCR derives from a man aged 18 to 35 in good health. Some clones in this sample may be carry-over from other donors' samples. Material: naive CD8+ T cells from PBMCs. What the cell subset or site label conveys for this sample: CD45RA+CCR7+. The chain employs TRBV4-1 and TRBJ2-7; confidence is insufficient to name the D gene. The CDR3: CASSQVVSYEQYF. The sequenced DNA is TGCGCCAGCAGCCAAGTAGTATCCTACGAGCAGTACTTC.